These T cell receptor beta chains were read from a single sample in a study of blood T cell repertoires in COVID-19. This table comes from immunoSEQ multiplex PCR, and its TCRdb copy is limited to in-frame clones, with some not included. The sample holds more than 250,000 clones, about 85% seen once. The sample comprised PBMCs or T cells enriched from blood (not recorded which). The origin of the receptors is a young woman who had recovered from COVID-19. Each CDR3 is given with its conserved first and last residue. The D gene is left open where the match is weak. The size entry is marked missing in some rows and otherwise reads once, few, many or a size class.

V	D	J	size	DNA	CDR3
TRBV5-1	.	TRBJ1-1	.	TGCGCCAGCAGCTTGGTTGCGGGGCTGAACACTGAAGCTTTCTTT	CASSLVAGLNTEAFF
TRBV3-1/TRBV3-2	TRBD1	TRBJ1-4	.	TGTGCCAGCGGGACAGGGGGAAGTGAAAAACTGTTTTTT	CASGTGGSEKLFF
TRBV3-1/TRBV3-2	.	TRBJ2-7	.	TGTGCCAGCAGCCCCCAAGGGGCAGATTTGCACTACGAGCAGTACTTC	CASSPQGADLHYEQYF
TRBV18	TRBD2	TRBJ2-5	few	TGTGCCAGCTCACAGGGACTAGCCAAAGAGACCCAGTACTTC	CASSQGLAKETQYF
TRBV7-9	TRBD1	TRBJ1-1	.	TGTGCCAGCAGCGGGTGGACAGGGGGCCTGAACACTGAAGCTTTCTTT	CASSGWTGGLNTEAFF
TRBV19	.	TRBJ2-1	.	TGTGCCAGTAGTACCCAGGGGGGCCGCCGGGGATACAATGAGCAGTTCTTC	CASSTQGGRRGYNEQFF
TRBV27	TRBD1	TRBJ1-5	.	TGTGCCAGCAGTTTATCAGGTAGAAGGACAGGGGTTTATAGCAATCAGCCCCAGCATTTT	CASSLSGRRTGVYSNQPQHF
TRBV29-1	.	TRBJ1-4	.	TGCAGCGTGGAAGACAGTCCAAAACTGTTTTTT	CSVEDSPKLFF
TRBV2	TRBD2	TRBJ2-6	.	TGTGCCAGCAGTGGTATTAGCGGGGGGGCAGCTGGGGCCAACGTCCTGACTTTC	CASSGISGGAAGANVLTF
TRBV7-3	.	TRBJ2-2	.	TGTGCCAGCAGCTCAGGACTGAACACCGGGGAGCTGTTTTTT	CASSSGLNTGELFF
TRBV7-9	TRBD1	TRBJ1-4	.	TGTGCCAGCAGCTCGACAGGGGGCAGGGAAAAACTGTTTTTT	CASSSTGGREKLFF
TRBV5-8	TRBD1	TRBJ1-2	.	TGTGCCAGCACCCTGGACAGGGCCGGTGGCTACACCTTC	CASTLDRAGGYTF
TRBV6-2/TRBV6-3	TRBD1	TRBJ1-6	.	TGTGCCAGCAGTCCAGGGGGCGCCGGTTCACCCCTCCACTTT	CASSPGGAGSPLHF
TRBV6-2/TRBV6-3	.	TRBJ1-4	.	TGTGCCAGCAGTTACTCGTCAATGGCGGGTAATGAAAAACTGTTTTTT	CASSYSSMAGNEKLFF
TRBV9	TRBD1	TRBJ2-2	.	TGTGCCAGCAGCAAACAGGGGTCGTACACCGGGGAGCTGTTTTTT	CASSKQGSYTGELFF
TRBV7-9	.	TRBJ1-3	.	TGTGCCAGCAGCCCGGTGGAGGATACCACCATATATTTT	CASSPVEDTTIYF
TRBV6-1	TRBD1	TRBJ2-7	.	TGTGCCAGCAGAAAACAGGGGGTTAGCGGCGAGCAGTACTTC	CASRKQGVSGEQYF
TRBV11-2	.	TRBJ1-1	.	TGTGCCAGCAGCTTCGGGGGAGGGAACACTGAAGCTTTCTTT	CASSFGGGNTEAFF
TRBV2	TRBD1	TRBJ2-2	.	TGTGCCAGCAGTGGGGACAGGAACACCGGGGAGCTGTTTTTT	CASSGDRNTGELFF
TRBV5-6	.	TRBJ1-1	.	TGTGCCAGCAGCTCACAACCTAACACTGAAGCTTTCTTT	CASSSQPNTEAFF
TRBV6-1	.	TRBJ1-2	.	TGTGCCAGCAGTGAAGGATGGAACCATGTGGGGCCCTATGGCTACACCTTC	CASSEGWNHVGPYGYTF
TRBV7-2	.	TRBJ1-3	.	TGTGCCAGCACCTTGCGCTCTGGAAACACCATATATTTT	CASTLRSGNTIYF
TRBV5-1	.	TRBJ1-5	.	TGCGCCAGCAGCTTGGGACAGGACCCGAGGCCCCAGCATTTT	CASSLGQDPRPQHF
TRBV19	TRBD2	TRBJ2-7	.	TGTGCCAGTAGTCCCCAGCGGGGGAGCTCCTACGAGCAGTACTTC	CASSPQRGSSYEQYF
TRBV7-9	TRBD1	TRBJ2-1	.	TGTGCCAGCAGCAAAACCGGCAGGACAGGGTCGAGTGAGCAGTTCTTC	CASSKTGRTGSSEQFF
TRBV5-1	.	TRBJ2-3	.	TGCGCCAGCAGCTTGGGCAGGAAGAGCACAGATACGCAGTATTTT	CASSLGRKSTDTQYF
TRBV20-1	.	TRBJ1-1	.	TGCAGTGCTAGTCCCCCCCGGGGGAGGGACACTGAAGCTTTCTTT	CSASPPRGRDTEAFF
TRBV19	.	TRBJ2-7	.	TGTGCCAGTAGTATGACTACCTACGAGCAGTACTTC	CASSMTTYEQYF
TRBV9	.	TRBJ2-5	.	TGTGCCAGCAGCGTGGGGCAGCCGCCCGAGACCCAGTACTTC	CASSVGQPPETQYF
TRBV3-1/TRBV3-2	.	TRBJ1-2	.	TGTGCCAGCAGCCAAGGACTAAGACCTGGCTACACCTTC	CASSQGLRPGYTF
TRBV6-2/TRBV6-3	TRBD1	TRBJ1-6	.	TGTGCCAGCAGTGACCCCACGGGACAGGGTATACCCCTCCACTTT	CASSDPTGQGIPLHF
TRBV2	TRBD1	TRBJ2-5	.	TGTGCCGACGGACAGGGCCCAGAGACCCAGTACTTC	CADGQGPETQYF
TRBV9	.	TRBJ2-5	.	TGTGCCAGCAGCGTGAGGGGAGTAGCGGAAGAGACCCAGTACTTC	CASSVRGVAEETQYF
TRBV5-5	.	TRBJ2-3	.	TGTGCCAGCAGCTTGGGGTCTACCGCAGATACGCAGTATTTT	CASSLGSTADTQYF
TRBV10-3	.	TRBJ2-5	.	TGTGCCATCAGTGAAGACAGCAGGGAGACCCAGTACTTC	CAISEDSRETQYF
TRBV3-1/TRBV3-2	TRBD1	TRBJ1-2	.	TGTGCCAGCAGCCACCGGGACAGGGCCGATGGCTACACCTTC	CASSHRDRADGYTF
TRBV28	.	TRBJ2-7	.	TGTGCCAGCAGCTATCAGGGGTCCTACGAGCAGTACTTC	CASSYQGSYEQYF
TRBV9	TRBD1	TRBJ2-1	once	TGTGCCAGCAGCCAACGGACAGGGGGCTTGACTGAGCAGTTCTTC	CASSQRTGGLTEQFF
TRBV30	TRBD1	TRBJ1-1	.	TGTGCGCTTAAGGGGGACAGGGGGCGCGGGGCCTTT	CALKGDRGRGAF
TRBV12-3/TRBV12-4	TRBD1	TRBJ1-4	.	TGTGCCAGCAGTGGGGACAGGGGGGAAAAACTGTTTTTT	CASSGDRGEKLFF
TRBV19	.	TRBJ1-2	.	TGTGCCAGTAGAAAGTCACAGGGCTATGGCTACACCTTC	CASRKSQGYGYTF
TRBV7-2	TRBD1	TRBJ1-1	.	TGTGCCAGCAGCTTAGTCGGGACAGGGAACACTGAAGCTTTCTTT	CASSLVGTGNTEAFF
TRBV5-1	.	TRBJ1-1	once	TGCGCCAGCAGCGACCCCGGGGGAGGTATTGAAGCTTTCTTT	CASSDPGGGIEAFF
TRBV2	.	TRBJ2-2	.	TGTGCCAGCAGTGCTGAGGTCACCGGGGAGCTGTTTTTT	CASSAEVTGELFF
TRBV7-2	.	TRBJ1-5	.	TGTGCCAGCAGCTTAGGGGGGGGAGGTCAGCCCCAGCATTTT	CASSLGGGGQPQHF
TRBV5-8	TRBD1	TRBJ1-1	.	TGTGCCAGCAGCTTGTGGCAGGGGGCTAACACTGAAGCTTTCTTT	CASSLWQGANTEAFF
TRBV30	TRBD1	TRBJ1-4	.	TGTGCCTGGTCCACAGGGGCTAATGAAAAACTGTTTTTT	CAWSTGANEKLFF
TRBV5-1	TRBD2	TRBJ2-7	few	TGCGCCAGCAGCTTGGCCACGGGGGGGCTCTACGAGCAGTACTTC	CASSLATGGLYEQYF
TRBV5-1	.	TRBJ2-7	.	TGCGCCAGCAGCTTACCCGGGGGGACATACGAGCAGTACTTC	CASSLPGGTYEQYF
TRBV7-3	TRBD1	TRBJ1-2	many	TGTGCCAGCAGCCTTGGACAGGGGATTGGCTACACCTTC	CASSLGQGIGYTF
TRBV3-1/TRBV3-2	.	TRBJ2-3	.	TGTGCCAGCAGCCAAGGGCAGGGGTTAATGGCGCAGTATTTT	CASSQGQGLMAQYF
TRBV5-1	TRBD1	TRBJ1-1	.	TGCGCCAGCAGCTTCGGACAGGGGGCGTCGTACACTGAAGCTTTCTTT	CASSFGQGASYTEAFF
TRBV5-6	.	TRBJ1-4	.	TGTGCCAGCAGCATTCACGGACTAGGAAAACTGTTTTTT	CASSIHGLGKLFF
TRBV7-2	.	TRBJ1-5	.	TGTGCCAGCAGCTTAGCGGGAGGGCAGCCCCAGCATTTT	CASSLAGGQPQHF
TRBV4-2	TRBD2	TRBJ2-5	once	TGTGCCAGCAGCCAGTCTGTCGGCGCGGGGGGCCCCCACTTGCAGGCCCAGTACTTC	CASSQSVGAGGPHLQAQYF
TRBV4-1	.	TRBJ1-1	.	TGCGCCAGCAGCCATGCCGAGGGGGGGTACACTGAAGCTTTCTTT	CASSHAEGGYTEAFF
TRBV4-1	.	TRBJ2-7	.	TGCGCCAGCAGCCAAGATCAGGGCGAGCAGTACTTC	CASSQDQGEQYF